Listed below are T cell receptor beta chains from one sample, sequenced in a study of T-cell memory formation after mild COVID-19. TCRdb re-analysed the 5' RACE reads in MiXCR, keeping a single row per CDR3 protein. The table records a few hundred thousand distinct CDR3 sequences, roughly 25% of them present only once. Sequenced sample: PBMCs or a T cell subset sorted from them (not recorded which). These receptor sequences come from an adult woman who had mild COVID-19 (a few samples of this study predate the infection). Cell type and time point are not known. Each CDR3 is given with its conserved first and last residue. The D gene is left open where the match is weak. Expanded clones get a size class; other rows say once, few or many, or leave the size out.

clone_size,v_call,d_call,j_call,cdr3_nt,cdr3_aa
-,TRBV9,-,TRBJ1-1,TGTGCCAGCAGCGTAGCAGTCCGGGCTGAGGGTGAAGCTTTCTTT,CASSVAVRAEGEAFF
-,TRBV24-1,-,TRBJ2-1,TGTGCCACCAGTGCCAATCACAGGGACAATGAGCAGTTCTTC,CATSANHRDNEQFF
once,TRBV27,-,TRBJ1-6,TGTGCCAGCAGTTATTTAGCAGGGACCCTCCACTTT,CASSYLAGTLHF
few,TRBV5-5,-,TRBJ2-7,TGTGCCAGCAGCTTTACCGGGACCGAAGCCTACGAGCAGTACTTC,CASSFTGTEAYEQYF
-,TRBV13,-,TRBJ1-1,TGTGCCAGCAGCTTTTGGGTCGTAGGGGGAGCTTTCTTT,CASSFWVVGGAFF
-,TRBV7-9,TRBD1,TRBJ1-2,TGTGCCAGCAGATCTCCGGGACAGTCATACTATGGCTACACCTTC,CASRSPGQSYYGYTF
few,TRBV29-1,-,TRBJ1-1,TGCAGCGTTGAGGAGGATAGAAACACTGAAGCTTTCTTT,CSVEEDRNTEAFF
few,TRBV5-1,TRBD1,TRBJ1-5,TGCGCCAGCAGCCCGGGACAGGAAAATCAGCCCCAGCATTTT,CASSPGQENQPQHF
-,TRBV6-5,TRBD1,TRBJ1-2,TGTGCCAGCAGGGGACAGGGGAATAACTATGGCTACACCTTC,CASRGQGNNYGYTF
once,TRBV7-8,-,TRBJ1-1,TGTGCCAGCACCGATCGGAGACAGAACACTGAAGCTTTCTTT,CASTDRRQNTEAFF
few,TRBV20-1,TRBD2,TRBJ2-5,TGCAGTGCGGCTAGCGGGGTTAAAGAGACCCAGTACTTC,CSAASGVKETQYF
-,TRBV5-1,-,TRBJ2-2,TGCGCCAGCAGCTTGGACATTAGGAACACCGGGGAGCTGTTTTTT,CASSLDIRNTGELFF
-,TRBV24-1,-,TRBJ1-1,TGTGCCACCAGTGACGGCAAAAACACTGAAGCTTTCTTT,CATSDGKNTEAFF
-,TRBV2,TRBD1,TRBJ1-4,TGTGCCAGCAGCGTACAGGGGTCTAATGAAAAACTGTTTTTT,CASSVQGSNEKLFF
few,TRBV4-3,-,TRBJ2-2,TGCGCCAGCAGCCAAGATTGGGGGGAGCTGTTTTTT,CASSQDWGELFF
-,TRBV5-1,-,TRBJ1-2,TGCGCCAGCAGCTTGGCTGACGGTGGCTACACCTTC,CASSLADGGYTF
few,TRBV2,-,TRBJ2-2,TGTGCCAGCAGGGACTACATGAGCGGGGAGCTGTTTTTT,CASRDYMSGELFF
few,TRBV12-3/TRBV12-4,-,TRBJ1-2,TGTGCCAGCAGTTTGCAGGGGCGTGATGGCTACACCTTC,CASSLQGRDGYTF
-,TRBV9,-,TRBJ1-3,TGTGCCAGCAGCGTAGTGGGGGCTCGTGGAAACACCATATATTTT,CASSVVGARGNTIYF
few,TRBV18,-,TRBJ1-2,TGTGCCAGCTCACCGCTGGGCTGGAAGGCGCGGAATGACTATGGCTACACCTTC,CASSPLGWKARNDYGYTF
-,TRBV7-6,TRBD1,TRBJ2-1,TGTGCCAGCAGCTTACTGGGACAGGGCAATGAGCAGTTCTTC,CASSLLGQGNEQFF
few,TRBV7-9,TRBD2,TRBJ2-3,TGTGCCAGCACCGAGAGTCGGGGGGGCAGGGATACGCAGTATTTT,CASTESRGGRDTQYF
-,TRBV20-1,-,TRBJ1-5,TGCAGTGCTAGTGGGGGTAGGAGTCAGCCCCAGCATTTT,CSASGGRSQPQHF
many,TRBV27,-,TRBJ2-7,TGTGCCAGCAGTCGCCTTTACACCTACGAGCAGTACTTC,CASSRLYTYEQYF
-,TRBV3-1,-,TRBJ1-1,TGTGCCAGCAGCCACCTGACAAGGGGGAGAACTGAAGCTTTCTTT,CASSHLTRGRTEAFF
-,TRBV19,-,TRBJ2-3,TGTGCCAGTAGTATAAGACGGGCTCGGGGCACAGATACGCAGTATTTT,CASSIRRARGTDTQYF
-,TRBV21-1,-,TRBJ2-1,TGTGCCAGCAGTAAAAAACAATCTCCGGGACAGGGGATCTACAATGAGCAGTTCTTC,CASSKKQSPGQGIYNEQFF
-,TRBV2,-,TRBJ2-3,TGTGCCAGCAGCCTGATCCTGGGAGAGAAAGATACGCAGTATTTT,CASSLILGEKDTQYF
-,TRBV2,-,TRBJ2-7,TGTGCCAGCAGTGAAGGAGATAAGGGACCCTACGAGCAGTACTTC,CASSEGDKGPYEQYF
few,TRBV11-2,-,TRBJ2-5,TGTGCCAGCAGCCCTACCGGGGGACGGAGGGGGACCCAGTACTTC,CASSPTGGRRGTQYF
few,TRBV27,-,TRBJ2-2,TGTGCCAGCAGTCCAAGGAGCGTGGCCACCGGGGAGCTGTTTTTT,CASSPRSVATGELFF
-,TRBV20-1,-,TRBJ2-2,TGCAGTGCTAGAGTAACAGGGACCGGGGAGCTGTTTTTT,CSARVTGTGELFF
few,TRBV20-1,-,TRBJ1-4,TGCAGTGCAGAAGACAGACCTAATGAAAAACTGTTTTTT,CSAEDRPNEKLFF
-,TRBV6-4,TRBD2,TRBJ2-1,TGTGCCAGCAGCGTGGGACTAGCGGGGAACAATGAGCAGTTCTTC,CASSVGLAGNNEQFF
-,TRBV6-1,TRBD1,TRBJ2-7,TGTGCCAGCAGTGAACCGGGACAGGACGCGTACGAGCAGTACTTC,CASSEPGQDAYEQYF